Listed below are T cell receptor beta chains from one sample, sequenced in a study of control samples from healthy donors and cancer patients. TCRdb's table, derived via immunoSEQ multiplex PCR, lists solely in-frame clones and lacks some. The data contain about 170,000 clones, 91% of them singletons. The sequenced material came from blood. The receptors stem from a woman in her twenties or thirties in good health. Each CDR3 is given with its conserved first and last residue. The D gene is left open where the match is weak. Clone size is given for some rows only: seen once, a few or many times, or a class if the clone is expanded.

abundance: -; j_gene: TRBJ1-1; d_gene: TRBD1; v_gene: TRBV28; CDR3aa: CASSKTYRGGQTEAFF; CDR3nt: TGTGCCAGCAGCAAAACTTACAGGGGAGGACAGACTGAAGCTTTCTTT
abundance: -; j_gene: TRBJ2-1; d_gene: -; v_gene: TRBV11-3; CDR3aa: CASSLGGYNEQFF; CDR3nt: TGTGCCAGCAGCTTAGGAGGGTACAATGAGCAGTTCTTC
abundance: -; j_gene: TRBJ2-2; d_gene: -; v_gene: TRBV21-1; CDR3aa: CASSKDTGELFF; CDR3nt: TGTGCCAGCAGCAAAGACACCGGGGAGCTGTTTTTT
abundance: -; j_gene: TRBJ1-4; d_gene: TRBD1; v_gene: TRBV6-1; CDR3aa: CASSETDRGRNEKLFF; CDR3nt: TGTGCCAGCAGTGAGACTGACAGGGGGCGCAATGAAAAACTGTTTTTT
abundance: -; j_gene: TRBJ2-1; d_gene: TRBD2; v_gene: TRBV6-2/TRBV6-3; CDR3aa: CASSTGLAAYNEQFF; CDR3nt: TGTGCCAGCAGTACCGGACTAGCGGCTTACAATGAGCAGTTCTTC
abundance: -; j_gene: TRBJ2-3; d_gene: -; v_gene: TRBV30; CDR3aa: CAWRGDTQYF; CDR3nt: TGTGCCTGGAGGGGGGATACGCAGTATTTT
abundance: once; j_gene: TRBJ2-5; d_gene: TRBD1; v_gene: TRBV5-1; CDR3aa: CASTHRGPYQETQYF; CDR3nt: TGCGCCAGCACCCACAGGGGACCGTACCAAGAGACCCAGTACTTC
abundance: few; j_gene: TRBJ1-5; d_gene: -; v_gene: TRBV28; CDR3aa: CASSLWSAGNQPQHF; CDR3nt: TGTGCCAGCAGTTTATGGTCAGCTGGGAATCAGCCCCAGCATTTT
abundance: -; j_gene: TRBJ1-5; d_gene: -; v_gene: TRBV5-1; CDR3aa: CASSWGGNNQPQHF; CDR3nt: TGCGCCAGCAGCTGGGGGGGTAACAATCAGCCCCAGCATTTT
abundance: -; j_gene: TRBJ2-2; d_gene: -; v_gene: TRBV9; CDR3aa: CASSVVGDAGELFF; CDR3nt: TGTGCCAGCAGCGTAGTCGGGGATGCCGGGGAGCTGTTTTTT
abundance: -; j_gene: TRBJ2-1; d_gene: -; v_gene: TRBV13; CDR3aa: CASSLRGYNEQFF; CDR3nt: TGTGCCAGCAGCTTACGGGGGTACAATGAGCAGTTCTTC
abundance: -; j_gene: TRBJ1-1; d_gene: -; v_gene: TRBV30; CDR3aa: CAWSVGWGANTEAFF; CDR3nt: TGTGCCTGGAGTGTAGGGTGGGGGGCTAACACTGAAGCTTTCTTT
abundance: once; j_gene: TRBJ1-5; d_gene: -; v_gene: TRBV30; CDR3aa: CAWSRVNQPQHF; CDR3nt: TGTGCCTGGAGTCGGGTCAATCAGCCCCAGCATTTT
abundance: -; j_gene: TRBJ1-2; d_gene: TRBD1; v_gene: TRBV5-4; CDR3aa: CASSSPGGDYGYTF; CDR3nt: TGTGCCAGCAGCTCACCAGGGGGGGATTATGGCTACACCTTC
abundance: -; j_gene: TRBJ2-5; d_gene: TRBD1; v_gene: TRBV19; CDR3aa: CASSSDRGLETQYF; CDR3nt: TGTGCCAGTAGTTCGGACAGGGGTTTAGAGACCCAGTACTTC
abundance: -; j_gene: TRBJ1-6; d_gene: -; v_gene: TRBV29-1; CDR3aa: CSVTAGANSPLHF; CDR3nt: TGCAGCGTTACGGCAGGGGCCAATTCACCCCTCCACTTT
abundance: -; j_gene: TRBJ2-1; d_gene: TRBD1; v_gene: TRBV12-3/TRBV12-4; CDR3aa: CASRGDRGNEQFF; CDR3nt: TGTGCCAGCAGGGGGGACAGGGGGAATGAGCAGTTCTTC
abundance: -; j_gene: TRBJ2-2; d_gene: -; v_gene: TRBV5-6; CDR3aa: CASRDSNTGELFF; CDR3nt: TGTGCCAGCAGGGACAGCAATACCGGGGAGCTGTTTTTT
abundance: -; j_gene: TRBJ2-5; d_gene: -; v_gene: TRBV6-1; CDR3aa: CASSYGSSETQYF; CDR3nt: TGTGCCAGCAGTTATGGGAGTTCAGAGACCCAGTACTTC
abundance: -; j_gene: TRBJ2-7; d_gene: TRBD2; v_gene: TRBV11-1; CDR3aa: CASSLASGLAGHEQYF; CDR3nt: TGTGCCAGCAGCTTAGCCTCCGGACTAGCGGGACACGAGCAGTACTTC
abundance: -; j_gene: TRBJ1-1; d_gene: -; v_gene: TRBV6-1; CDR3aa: CASSDSGGTEAFF; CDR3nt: TGTGCCAGCAGTGATTCTGGGGGGACTGAAGCTTTCTTT
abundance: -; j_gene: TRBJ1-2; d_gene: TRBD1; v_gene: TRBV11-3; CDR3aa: CASSRGQVYGYTF; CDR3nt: TGTGCCAGCAGCCGCGGACAGGTCTATGGCTACACCTTC
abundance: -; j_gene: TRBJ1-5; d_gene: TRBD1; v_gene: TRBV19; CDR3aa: CASSMGDRGMNQPQHF; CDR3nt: TGTGCCAGTAGTATGGGAGACAGGGGTATGAATCAGCCCCAGCATTTT
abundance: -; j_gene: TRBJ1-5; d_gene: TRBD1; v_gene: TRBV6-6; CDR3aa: CASSRQGLSGNQPQHF; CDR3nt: TGTGCCAGCAGTAGACAGGGGTTATCGGGCAATCAGCCCCAGCATTTT
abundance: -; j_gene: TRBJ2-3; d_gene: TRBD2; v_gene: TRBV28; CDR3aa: CASSFTSGQDTQYF; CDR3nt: TGTGCCAGCAGTTTTACTAGCGGGCAAGATACGCAGTATTTT
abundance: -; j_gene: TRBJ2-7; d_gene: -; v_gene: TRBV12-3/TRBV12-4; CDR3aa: CASSLRRTYEQYF; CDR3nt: TGTGCCAGCAGTTTACGCCGGACCTACGAGCAGTACTTC
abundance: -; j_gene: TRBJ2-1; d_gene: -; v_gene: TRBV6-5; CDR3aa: CASLGGGANEQFF; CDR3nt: TGTGCCAGCTTGGGTGGGGGGGCGAATGAGCAGTTCTTC
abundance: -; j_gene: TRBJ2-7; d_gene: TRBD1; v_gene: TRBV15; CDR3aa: CATSRDRGYEQYF; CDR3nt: TGTGCCACCAGCAGGGACAGGGGCTACGAGCAGTACTTC
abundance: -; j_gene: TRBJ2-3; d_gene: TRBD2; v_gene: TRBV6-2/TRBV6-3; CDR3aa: CASSYPSGRGTDTQYF; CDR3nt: TGTGCCAGCAGTTACCCTAGCGGGAGAGGCACAGATACGCAGTATTTT
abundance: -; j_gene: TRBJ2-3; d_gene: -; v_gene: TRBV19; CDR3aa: CASSILRAGEADTQYF; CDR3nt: TGTGCCAGTAGTATACTGCGGGCAGGGGAGGCAGATACGCAGTATTTT
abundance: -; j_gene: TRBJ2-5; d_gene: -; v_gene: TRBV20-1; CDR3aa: CSARDQETQYF; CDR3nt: TGCAGTGCTAGAGATCAAGAGACCCAGTACTTC
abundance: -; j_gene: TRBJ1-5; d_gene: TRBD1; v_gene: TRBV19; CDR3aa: CASSRQGDQPQHF; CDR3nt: TGTGCCAGTAGCCGACAGGGCGATCAGCCCCAGCATTTT
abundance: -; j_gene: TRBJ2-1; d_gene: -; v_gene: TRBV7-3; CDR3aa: CASSLGGFSYNEQFF; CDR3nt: TGTGCCAGCAGCTTAGGGGGGTTCTCCTACAATGAGCAGTTCTTC
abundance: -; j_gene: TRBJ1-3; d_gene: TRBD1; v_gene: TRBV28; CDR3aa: CASRDRGAGNTIYF; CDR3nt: TGTGCCAGCAGGGACAGGGGGGCTGGAAACACCATATATTTT
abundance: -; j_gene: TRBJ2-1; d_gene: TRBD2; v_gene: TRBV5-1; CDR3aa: CASSFSGGPYNEQFF; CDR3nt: TGCGCCAGCAGCTTTTCGGGAGGGCCTTACAATGAGCAGTTCTTC
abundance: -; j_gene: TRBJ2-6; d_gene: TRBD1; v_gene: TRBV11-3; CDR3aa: CASSLDGQGSSGANVLTF; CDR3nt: TGTGCCAGCAGCTTAGATGGACAGGGAAGCTCTGGGGCCAACGTCCTGACTTTC
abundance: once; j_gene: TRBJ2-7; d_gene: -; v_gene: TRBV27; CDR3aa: CASSLVTNSYEQYF; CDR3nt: TGTGCCAGCAGTTTAGTAACAAACTCCTACGAGCAGTACTTC
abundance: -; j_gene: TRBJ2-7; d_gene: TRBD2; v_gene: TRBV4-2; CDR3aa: CASSQMTSDSYEQYF; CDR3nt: TGTGCCAGCAGCCAGATGACTAGCGACTCCTACGAGCAGTACTTC
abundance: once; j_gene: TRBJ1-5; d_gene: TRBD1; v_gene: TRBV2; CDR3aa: CASSEVRGSNQPQHF; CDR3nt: TGTGCCAGCAGTGAAGTCAGGGGGAGCAATCAGCCCCAGCATTTT